The 27 T cell receptor beta chains below come from one sample, sequenced in a study of blood T cells in healthy people across ages. For the second PCR, which ran for about 6 to 11 cycles, a sample-barcoded 5' primer and a J-beta primer mix were used. Via MiXCR, TCRdb re-called the 5' RACE reads, giving one row per CDR3 protein. The sample lists fewer than 800,000 distinct CDR3 sequences; roughly 21% were seen once. The source material was blood. The receptor set was obtained from a man in his 70s in good health.

Worth noting for this clonotype: The CDR3 carries no conserved terminal phenylalanine or tryptophan, so it likely arises from a read error. V gene TRBV4-2 combines with J gene TRBJ2-1, with D hard to call. Trimming removed 4 bases at V and 2 bases at J, with 12 bases between. Germline assignment: CDR1 LGHNA and CDR2 YNFKEQ. The CDR3 is made up of 15 amino acids. CDR3: CASSRGSFTYNEQFL. CDR3 nucleotide sequence: TGTGCCAGCAGCCGGGGTAGTTTTACCTACAATGAGCAGTTCTTG.

This clonotype turned up a few times. This CDR3 reads CASSLRDRGQPQHF. CDR3 nucleotides: TGTGCCAGCAGTTTACGGGACAGGGGACAGCCCCAGCATTTT. The chain couples TRBV28 to TRBJ1-5; 10 nucleotides agree with TRBD1. Germline CDR1 and CDR2: MDHEN and SYDVKM. The CDR3 has 14 residues. With V trimmed by 2 bases and J by 7 bases, 2 bases remained unmatched. Variable domain in full (rest from reference TRBV28 and TRBJ1-5): DVKVTQSSRYLVKRTGEKVFLECVQDMDHENMFWYRQDPGLGLRLIYFSYDVKMKEKGDIPEGYSVSREKKERFSLILESASTNQTSMYLCASSLRDRGQPQHFGDGTRLSIL.

Ten or more counts support this clonotype. This rearrangement joins TRBV20-1 to TRBJ2-5; the match to TRBD2 covers 7 bases. Germline CDR1 reads DFQATT; CDR2 reads SNEGSKA (reference sequence). This CDR3 spans 13 amino acids. V shed 1 base and J 4 bases; nucleotides not matched to a gene: 3. The CDR3 coding sequence is TGCAGTGCTAGAGGGGGCGGGAGAGAGACCCAGTACTTC. This gives the protein CSARGGGRETQYF.

This clonotype was counted a few times. The chain recombines TRBV20-1 with TRBJ2-7; 7 bases line up with TRBD2. V was pared by 3 bases and J by 2 bases, with 7 bases of the junction left unmatched. Germline-derived CDR1 and CDR2 are DFQATT and SNEGSKA (reference sequence). The CDR3 extends over 14 amino acids. The CDR3 loop reads CSASPPLATYEQYF. The DNA for the CDR3 is TGCAGTGCTAGCCCACCACTAGCGACCTACGAGCAGTACTTC.

This sequence joins TRBV29-1 and TRBJ2-1, with D possibly being TRBD2 (5 bases). Trimming left V 3 bases short and J 0 bases short, with 12 bases between. CDR1 SQVTM and CDR2 ANQGSEA come from the germline V gene. The CDR3 has 15 amino acids. The CDR3: CSVDSSGGSYNEQFF. In DNA form, the CDR3 reads TGCAGCGTTGATTCAAGCGGAGGCTCCTACAATGAGCAGTTCTTC.

V gene TRBV7-8 combines with J gene TRBJ2-2, with 9 positions matching TRBD1. This CDR3 has 16 residues. Germline CDR1 reads SGHVS; CDR2 reads FQNEAQ. With 5 bases clipped from V and 5 bases from J, the junction kept 9 bases outside the gene matches. CDR3 nucleotide sequence: TGTGCCAGCAGCAACCCCGGACAGGGGAAAACCGGGGAGCTGTTTTTT. Its translation: CASSNPGQGKTGELFF.

The rearrangement links TRBV7-3 to TRBJ1-1; D perhaps matches TRBD1 (6 bases). Germline values: CDR1 SGHTA, CDR2 FQGTGA. This CDR3 spans 18 amino acids. Trimming pared 2 bases from V and 5 bases from J, leaving 24 bases between. This CDR3 is CASSLVPPGAGGTTEAFF. The CDR3 DNA is TGTGCCAGCAGCTTAGTACCGCCAGGGGCGGGAGGAACAACTGAAGCTTTCTTT.

The rearrangement links TRBV10-3 to TRBJ2-1, with D possibly matching TRBD2 (6 bases). With 7 bases removed from V and 1 base from J, the gap between germline ends came to 11 bases. CDR1 and CDR2 from the germline V gene are ENHRY and SYGVKD. This CDR3 comprises 14 residues. Here the CDR3 reads CAITPSESYNEQFF. The CDR3 DNA sequence: TGTGCCATCACTCCTAGCGAGTCCTACAATGAGCAGTTCTTC.

The J gene is TRBJ2-7, the V gene TRBV28; 9 nucleotides align to TRBD1. Per the germline V gene, CDR1 is MDHEN and CDR2 is SYDVKM. The CDR3 contains 16 residues. With 3 bases clipped from V and 2 bases from J, the junction kept 8 bases outside the gene matches. CDR3: CASSFPPGTGTYEQYF. CDR3 bases: TGTGCCAGCAGTTTCCCGCCCGGGACAGGGACCTACGAGCAGTACTTC.

This clonotype was seen ten or more times. V is TRBV5-1 and J is TRBJ2-7; 7 bases agree with TRBD2. The trim removed 0 bases at V and 0 bases at J, leaving 6 bases unmatched. CDR3 length: 16 residues. Germline V CDR1 and CDR2: SGHRS, YFSETQ. For the CDR3, the DNA is TGCGCCAGCAGCTTGGCCTTTGCGGGAGACTCCTACGAGCAGTACTTC. Its protein is CASSLAFAGDSYEQYF.

This clonotype turned up a few times. This sequence joins TRBV12-3 or TRBV12-4 and TRBJ2-3, with 10 bases fitting TRBD2. The CDR3 sequence is 15 residues long. Unmatched junction bases numbered 9, after V lost 6 bases and J lost 6 bases. CDR3 region: CASSLGLAERDTQYF. The CDR3 bases are TGTGCCAGCAGCCTCGGACTAGCGGAACGGGATACGCAGTATTTT.

The sample holds a few counts of this clonotype. CDR3 protein: CSVQGLAERNEQFF. The DNA of the CDR3 is TGCAGCGTTCAGGGACTAGCGGAGCGGAATGAGCAGTTCTTC. V usage is TRBV29-1 and J usage is TRBJ2-1; TRBD2 matches at 11 bases. The length of the CDR3 is 14 residues. Per the germline V gene, CDR1 is SQVTM and CDR2 is ANQGSEA. The V segment lost 5 bases and the J segment 7 bases; nucleotides outside the gene matches: 7.

The chain combines TRBV28 with TRBJ2-5; D remains ambiguous. The V end was cut by 7 bases, the J end by 4 bases, with 19 bases between. Germline loops: CDR1 MDHEN, CDR2 SYDVKM. This CDR3 spans 15 amino acids. CDR3 region: CASTLTSEALETQYF. In nucleotides, the CDR3 is TGTGCCAGCACTCTTACTTCAGAGGCTCTAGAGACCCAGTACTTC.

This clonotype was detected many times. This rearrangement joins TRBV7-9 to TRBJ2-1; 8 positions agree with TRBD1. V shed 4 bases, J shed 3 bases, and the junction held 5 bases outside the gene matches. Germline-derived CDR1 and CDR2 are SEHNR and FQNEAQ (reference sequence). CDR3 length: 15 residues. CDR3 in amino acids: CASSSRTGYYNEQFF. CDR3 nucleotide sequence: TGTGCCAGCAGCTCCCGGACAGGGTACTACAATGAGCAGTTCTTC. Drawing the rest from reference TRBV7-9 and TRBJ2-1, the complete variable domain is DTGVSQNPRHKITKRGQNVTFRCDPISEHNRLYWYRQTLGQGPEFLTYFQNEAQLEKSRLLSDRFSAERPKGSFSTLEIQRTEQGDSAMYLCASSSRTGYYNEQFFGPGTRLTVL.

This clonotype was recorded a few times. This chain uses TRBV6-2 or TRBV6-3 with TRBJ2-1; the match to TRBD2 covers 11 bases. CDR1 and CDR2 (germline): MNHEY, SVGEGT. The ends lost 6 bases at V and 5 bases at J; junction bases unmatched: 3. The CDR3 covers 14 residues. CDR3 sequence reads: CASRALAGDNEQFF. The CDR3 nucleotides read TGTGCCAGCAGGGCACTAGCGGGAGACAATGAGCAGTTCTTC.

The chain is built from TRBV20-1 and TRBJ2-1, with 7 nucleotides matching TRBD2. The germline gives CDR1 DFQATT, CDR2 SNEGSKA (reference sequence). The CDR3 sequence is 12 residues long. With 4 bases clipped from V and 10 bases from J, the junction kept 7 bases outside the gene matches. In DNA form, the CDR3 reads TGCAGTGCTACTAGACTAGCATCGGAGCAGTTCTTC. This gives the protein CSATRLASEQFF.

The chain joins TRBV27 to TRBJ2-5, with 10 bases fitting TRBD2. The germline V gene encodes CDR1 MNHEY and CDR2 SMNVEV (reference sequence). Unmatched junction bases numbered 8, after V lost 3 bases and J lost 1 base. This CDR3 spans 17 amino acids. The CDR3 DNA follows: TGTGCCAGCAGTTTTTGGGCTAGCGGGGGCTTCCAAGAGACCCAGTACTTC. Protein sequence: CASSFWASGGFQETQYF.

This clonotype has at least ten counts. This sequence joins TRBV12-3 or TRBV12-4 and TRBJ1-1; D is unclear. There are 13 residues in the CDR3. Trimming pared 2 bases from V and 4 bases from J, leaving 8 bases between. The chain's CDR3 is CASSLLGITEAFF. CDR3 nucleotide sequence: TGTGCCAGCAGTTTATTGGGAATCACTGAAGCTTTCTTT.

This CDR3 is CSAKAGEKTEAFF. The CDR3 DNA sequence: TGCAGTGCTAAGGCGGGGGAGAAAACCGAAGCTTTCTTT. The J gene is TRBJ1-1, the V gene TRBV20-1, with a weak D call TRBD1 (5 bases). The V and J ends lost 4 bases and 8 bases respectively, with 17 bases between them. CDR3 size: 13 residues. Germline assignment: CDR1 DFQATT and CDR2 SNEGSKA (reference sequence).

This clonotype has only one observation. The chain has TRBV27 and TRBJ1-1; 7 bases are a match to TRBD1. V lost 5 bases and J lost 8; bases outside the gene matches: 11. This CDR3 spans 14 amino acids. CDR1 and CDR2 from the germline V gene are MNHEY and SMNVEV (reference sequence). CDR3 nucleotides: TGTGCCAGCAGTCACCGACAGGGAACTGAAGAAGCTTTCTTT. Translation: CASSHRQGTEEAFF.

The table lists this clonotype with many counts. This chain links TRBV29-1 with TRBJ1-4; 8 nucleotides line up with TRBD1. V trimming: 6 bases; J trimming: 7 bases; junction bases outside the gene matches: 7. This CDR3 has 13 residues. CDR1 is SQVTM, CDR2 ANQGSEA, per germline. CDR3 in DNA: TGCAGCGTATTCAGGGGGCAGGGTGAAAAACTGTTTTTT. It yields the protein CSVFRGQGEKLFF.

There are a few counts of this clonotype. The chain carries TRBV20-1 and TRBJ2-2; 11 bases are a match to TRBD2. The J segment lost 4 bases and the V segment lost 5 bases, leaving 6 bases of the junction unmatched. Germline V gene sequence: CDR1 DFQATT, CDR2 SNEGSKA (reference sequence). This CDR3 spans 15 amino acids. The CDR3 loop is CSALLAGEATGELFF. For the CDR3, the DNA is TGCAGTGCTTTACTAGCGGGAGAGGCCACCGGGGAGCTGTTTTTT.

Points on this clonotype: One end of the junction is discordant with germline, which a read error may explain. V is TRBV5-6 and J is TRBJ2-5; D gene unclear. This CDR3 spans 15 amino acids. Germline CDR1 and CDR2: SGHDT and YYEEEE. The chain's CDR3 is CASGLVGQHQETQYF. DNA for the CDR3: TGTGCCAGCGGCTTGGTTGGGCAGCACCAAGAGACCCAGTACTTC.

This rearrangement joins TRBV6-5 to TRBJ2-7; 7 nucleotides align to TRBD2. Germline CDR1 and CDR2: MNHEY and SVGAGI. V lost 3 bases and J lost 5; bases outside the gene matches: 16. The CDR3 consists of 17 residues. The CDR3 sequence is CASSYPTDGGSFDEQYF. CDR3 in DNA: TGTGCCAGCAGTTATCCCACGGATGGCGGGAGTTTCGACGAGCAGTACTTC.

This clonotype was counted a few times. J is TRBJ2-1 and V is TRBV5-1; tentatively, D is TRBD1 or TRBD2 (5 bases each). Germline assignment: CDR1 SGHRS and CDR2 YFSETQ. The CDR3 length is 17 residues. Trimming stripped 5 bases from V and 1 base from J, with 19 bases between. CDR3 amino acids: CASSSPGTKDSYNEQFF. The CDR3 DNA sequence: TGCGCCAGCAGTTCGCCAGGGACGAAAGATTCCTACAATGAGCAGTTCTTC.

The genes are TRBV4-1 and TRBJ2-1; 13 bases are a match to TRBD2. CDR1 is MGHRA and CDR2 is YSYEKL in the germline V gene. Germline trimming cut 6 bases from V and 7 bases from J; bases unmatched to any gene: 6. The length of the CDR3 is 15 residues. The CDR3: CASRLAGGPGNEQFF. In DNA, the CDR3 is TGCGCCAGCAGACTAGCGGGAGGGCCGGGTAATGAGCAGTTCTTC.

The V and J genes are TRBV28 and TRBJ2-3; 7 positions agree with TRBD1. CDR3 length: 15 residues. Germline values: CDR1 MDHEN, CDR2 SYDVKM. V was pared by 4 bases and J by 4 bases, with 8 bases of the junction left unmatched. The CDR3 bases are TGTGCCAGCAGTTCATTTAAACAGGGGTCAGATACGCAGTATTTT. As protein: CASSSFKQGSDTQYF. The variable domain in full, with the rest retrieved from reference TRBV28 and TRBJ2-3, is DVKVTQSSRYLVKRTGEKVFLECVQDMDHENMFWYRQDPGLGLRLIYFSYDVKMKEKGDIPEGYSVSREKKERFSLILESASTNQTSMYLCASSSFKQGSDTQYFGPGTRLTVL.